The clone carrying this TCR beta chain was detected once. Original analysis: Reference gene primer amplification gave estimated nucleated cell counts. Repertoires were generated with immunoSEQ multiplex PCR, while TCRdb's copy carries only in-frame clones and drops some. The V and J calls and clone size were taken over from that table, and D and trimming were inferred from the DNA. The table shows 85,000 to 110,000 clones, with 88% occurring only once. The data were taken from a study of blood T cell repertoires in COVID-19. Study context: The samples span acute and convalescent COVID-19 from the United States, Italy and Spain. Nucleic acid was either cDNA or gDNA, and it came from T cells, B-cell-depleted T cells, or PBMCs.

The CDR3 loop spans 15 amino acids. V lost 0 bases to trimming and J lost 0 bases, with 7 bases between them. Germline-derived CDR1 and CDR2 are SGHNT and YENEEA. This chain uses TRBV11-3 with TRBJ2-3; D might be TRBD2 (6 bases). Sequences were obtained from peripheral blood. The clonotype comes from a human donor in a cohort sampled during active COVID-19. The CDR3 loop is CASSLDGTSTDTQYF. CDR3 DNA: TGTGCCAGCAGCTTAGATGGGACTAGCACAGATACGCAGTATTTT.